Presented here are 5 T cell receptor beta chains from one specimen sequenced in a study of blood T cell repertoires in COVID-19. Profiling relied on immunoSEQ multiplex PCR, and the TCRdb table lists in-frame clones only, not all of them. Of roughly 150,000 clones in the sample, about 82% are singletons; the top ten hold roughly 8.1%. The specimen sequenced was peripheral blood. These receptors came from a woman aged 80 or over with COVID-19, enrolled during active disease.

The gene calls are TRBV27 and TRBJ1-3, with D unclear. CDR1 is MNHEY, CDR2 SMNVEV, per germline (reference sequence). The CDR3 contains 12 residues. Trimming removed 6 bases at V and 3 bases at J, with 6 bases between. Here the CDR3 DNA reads TGTGCCAGCAGCTCCGGTGGAAACACCATATATTTT. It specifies CASSSGGNTIYF.

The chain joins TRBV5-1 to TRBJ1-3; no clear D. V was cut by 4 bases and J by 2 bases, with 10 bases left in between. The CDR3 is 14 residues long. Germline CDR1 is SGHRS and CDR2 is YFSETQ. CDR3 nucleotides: TGCGCCAGCAGCGTTGGGAGTCCTGGAAACACCATATATTTT. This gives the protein CASSVGSPGNTIYF.

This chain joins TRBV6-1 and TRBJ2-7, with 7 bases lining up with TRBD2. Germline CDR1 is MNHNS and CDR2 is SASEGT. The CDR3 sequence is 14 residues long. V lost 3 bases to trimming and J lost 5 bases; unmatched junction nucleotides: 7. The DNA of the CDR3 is TGTGCCAGCAGTGATGCGGGAGCTGGCGACGAGCAGTACTTC. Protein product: CASSDAGAGDEQYF.

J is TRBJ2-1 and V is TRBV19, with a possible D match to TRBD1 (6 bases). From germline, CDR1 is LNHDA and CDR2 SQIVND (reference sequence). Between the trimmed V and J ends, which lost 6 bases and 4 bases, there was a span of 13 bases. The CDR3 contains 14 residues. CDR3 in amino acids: CASSYRESYNEQFF. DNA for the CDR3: TGTGCCAGTAGCTACAGGGAATCTTACAATGAGCAGTTCTTC.

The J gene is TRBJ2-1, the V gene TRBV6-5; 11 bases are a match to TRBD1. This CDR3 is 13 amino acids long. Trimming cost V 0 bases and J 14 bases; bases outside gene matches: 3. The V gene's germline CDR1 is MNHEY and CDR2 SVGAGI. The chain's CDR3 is CASSYSGQGGEFF. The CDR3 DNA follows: TGTGCCAGCAGTTACTCGGGACAGGGGGGGGAGTTCTTC.